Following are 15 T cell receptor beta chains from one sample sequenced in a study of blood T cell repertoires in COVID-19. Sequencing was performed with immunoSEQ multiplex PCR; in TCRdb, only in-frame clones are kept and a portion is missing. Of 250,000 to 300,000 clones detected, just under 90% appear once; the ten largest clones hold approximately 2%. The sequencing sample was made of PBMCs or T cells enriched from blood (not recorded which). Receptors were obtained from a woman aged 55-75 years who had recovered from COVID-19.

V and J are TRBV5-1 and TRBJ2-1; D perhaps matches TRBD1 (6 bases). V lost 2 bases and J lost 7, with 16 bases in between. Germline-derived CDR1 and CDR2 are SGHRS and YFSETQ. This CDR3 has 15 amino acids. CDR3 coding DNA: TGCGCCAGCAGCTTATGGCAGGGGCTGGGAAATGAGCAGTTCTTC. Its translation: CASSLWQGLGNEQFF.

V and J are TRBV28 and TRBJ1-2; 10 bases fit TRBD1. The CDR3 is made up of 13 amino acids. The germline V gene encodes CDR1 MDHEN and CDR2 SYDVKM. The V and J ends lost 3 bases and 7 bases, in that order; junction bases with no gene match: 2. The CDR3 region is CASSLTGGSGYTF. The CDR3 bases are TGTGCCAGCAGTTTGACAGGGGGCAGTGGCTACACCTTC.

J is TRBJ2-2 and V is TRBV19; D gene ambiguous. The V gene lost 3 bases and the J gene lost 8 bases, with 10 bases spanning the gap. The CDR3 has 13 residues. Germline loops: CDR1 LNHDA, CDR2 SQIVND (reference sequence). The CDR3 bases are TGTGCCAGTAGTATGCGGCCGAGGGGGGAGCTGTTTTTT. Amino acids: CASSMRPRGELFF.

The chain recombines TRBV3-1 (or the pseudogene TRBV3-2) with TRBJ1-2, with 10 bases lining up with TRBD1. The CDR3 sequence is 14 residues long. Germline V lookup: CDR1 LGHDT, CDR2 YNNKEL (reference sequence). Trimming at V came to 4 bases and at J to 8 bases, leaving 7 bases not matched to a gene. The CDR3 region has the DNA TGTGCCAGCAGCCTATCGGGACAGGGGAAAGGCTACACCTTC. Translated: CASSLSGQGKGYTF.

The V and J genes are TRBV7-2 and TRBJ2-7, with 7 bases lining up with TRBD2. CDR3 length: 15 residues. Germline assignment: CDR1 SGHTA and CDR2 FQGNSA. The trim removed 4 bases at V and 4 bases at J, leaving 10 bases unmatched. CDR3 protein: CASSSWGGWEYEQYF. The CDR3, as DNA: TGTGCCAGCAGCTCGTGGGGGGGTTGGGAATACGAGCAGTACTTC.

CDR3 coding DNA: TGTGCCAGCAGCTTACGGGGGGATGAGCAGTTCTTC. This translates into CASSLRGDEQFF. The chain recombines TRBV7-9 with TRBJ2-1, with TRBD2 identical over 7 bases. Germline V gene data show CDR1 as SEHNR and CDR2 as FQNEAQ (reference sequence). The CDR3 covers 12 residues. J lost 8 bases, V lost 2 bases, and 0 bases had no gene match.

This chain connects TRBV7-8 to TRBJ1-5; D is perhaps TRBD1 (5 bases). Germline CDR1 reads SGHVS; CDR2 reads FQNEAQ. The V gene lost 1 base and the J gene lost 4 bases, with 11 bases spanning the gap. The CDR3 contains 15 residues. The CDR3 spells CASSLGRARNQPQHF. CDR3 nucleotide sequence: TGTGCCAGCAGCTTAGGCAGGGCCCGAAATCAGCCCCAGCATTTT.

As DNA, the CDR3 is TGCGCCAGCAGCCAAGTCAACGTCGGGTCCTATAATTCACCCCTCCACTTT. Residues: CASSQVNVGSYNSPLHF. The gene calls are TRBV4-1 and TRBJ1-6; D is ambiguous. Per the germline V gene, CDR1 is MGHRA and CDR2 is YSYEKL. The CDR3 consists of 17 residues. V lost 1 base and J 1 base, leaving 11 bases between the germline ends.

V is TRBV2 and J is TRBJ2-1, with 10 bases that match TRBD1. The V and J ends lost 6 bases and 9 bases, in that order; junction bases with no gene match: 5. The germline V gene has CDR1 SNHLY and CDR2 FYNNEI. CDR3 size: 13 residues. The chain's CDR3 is CASSRDRGTEQFF. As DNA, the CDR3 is TGTGCCAGCAGCCGGGACAGGGGCACTGAGCAGTTCTTC.

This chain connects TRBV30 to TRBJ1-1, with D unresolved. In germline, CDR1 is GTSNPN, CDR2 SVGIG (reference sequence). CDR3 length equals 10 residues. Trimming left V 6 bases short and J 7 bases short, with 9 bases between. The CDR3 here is CACRRNEAFF. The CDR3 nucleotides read TGTGCCTGCCGTCGTAATGAAGCTTTCTTT. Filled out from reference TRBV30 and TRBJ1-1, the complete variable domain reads SQTIHQWPATLVQPVGSPLSLECTVEGTSNPNLYWYRQAAGRGLQLLFYSVGIGQISSEVPQNLSASRPQDRQFILSSKKLLLSDSGFYLCACRRNEAFFGQGTRLTVV.

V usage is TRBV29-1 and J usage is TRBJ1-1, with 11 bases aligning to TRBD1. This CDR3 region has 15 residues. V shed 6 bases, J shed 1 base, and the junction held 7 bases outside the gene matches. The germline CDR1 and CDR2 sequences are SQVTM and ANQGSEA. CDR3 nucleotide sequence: TGCAGCGTCAAGAGGACAGGGGGCTCGAACACTGAAGCTTTCTTT. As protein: CSVKRTGGSNTEAFF. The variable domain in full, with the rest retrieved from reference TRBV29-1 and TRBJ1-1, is SAVISQKPSRDICQRGTSLTIQCQVDSQVTMMFWYRQQPGQSLTLIATANQGSEATYESGFVIDKFPISRPNLTFSTLTVSNMSPEDSSIYLCSVKRTGGSNTEAFFGQGTRLTVV.

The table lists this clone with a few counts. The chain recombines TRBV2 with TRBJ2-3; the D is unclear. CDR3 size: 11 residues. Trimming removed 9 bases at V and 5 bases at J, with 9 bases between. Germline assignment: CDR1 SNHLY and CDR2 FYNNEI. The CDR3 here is CASRLEDTQYF. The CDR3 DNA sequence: TGTGCCAGTAGATTAGAAGATACGCAGTATTTT.

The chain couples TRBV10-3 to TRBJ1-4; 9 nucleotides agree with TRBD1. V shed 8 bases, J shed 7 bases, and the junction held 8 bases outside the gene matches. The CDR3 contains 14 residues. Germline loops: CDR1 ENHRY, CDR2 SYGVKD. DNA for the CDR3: TGTGCCATCGGCCCATCGGGACAGGGTGAAAAACTGTTTTTT. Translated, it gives CAIGPSGQGEKLFF.

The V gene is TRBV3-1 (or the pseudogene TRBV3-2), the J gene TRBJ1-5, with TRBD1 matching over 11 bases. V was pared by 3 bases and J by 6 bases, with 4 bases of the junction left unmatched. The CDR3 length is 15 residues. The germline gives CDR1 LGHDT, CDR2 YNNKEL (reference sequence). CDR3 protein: CASSHGQGAIQPQHF. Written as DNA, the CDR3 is TGTGCCAGCAGCCATGGACAGGGGGCTATTCAGCCCCAGCATTTT.

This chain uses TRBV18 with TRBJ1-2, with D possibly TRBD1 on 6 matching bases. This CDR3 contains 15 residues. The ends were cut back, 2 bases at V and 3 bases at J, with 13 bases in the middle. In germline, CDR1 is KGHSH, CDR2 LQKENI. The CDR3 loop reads CASSPRAGADYGYTF. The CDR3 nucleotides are TGTGCCAGCTCACCAAGGGCAGGGGCCGACTATGGCTACACCTTC.